The TCR beta chain described here comes from a study of blood T cell repertoires in COVID-19. Study information: Sources were T cells, B-cell-depleted T cells, or PBMCs; the material itself was cDNA or gDNA.

Original handling: From reference gene primer amplification, estimates of nucleated cell counts were derived. Assay: immunoSEQ multiplex PCR; the TCRdb copy retains only in-frame clones and omits some. The V and J calls and clone size come from that table; D and trimming were worked out from the DNA. The sample holds about 9,200 clones; around 80% are singletons and the top ten take 7.4%. This clone was observed a handful of times. This CDR3 contains 19 residues. The germline V gene has CDR1 LGHDT and CDR2 YNNKEL (reference sequence). V trimming: 3 bases; J trimming: 4 bases; junction bases outside the gene matches: 16.

This chain uses TRBV3-1 (or the pseudogene TRBV3-2) with TRBJ2-1, with 9 bases lining up with TRBD1. The specimen was peripheral blood. The receptor was derived from a man aged 65 to 85 with active COVID-19. The DNA for the CDR3 is TGTGCCAGCAGCCACCCGACCGGGACAGGGTCTTCACCGTACAATGAGCAGTTCTTC. It is translated as CASSHPTGTGSSPYNEQFF.